This T cell receptor (beta chain) derives from a study of human T cells and chemical hapten exposure. Looking at the study overall: Weekly diphenylcyclopropenone doses were given to patients' scalps across the roughly 25-week study.

This clonotype was observed at least ten times. This CDR3 comprises 16 residues. Per the germline V gene, CDR1 is KGHDR and CDR2 is SFDVKD. V trimming: 1 base; J trimming: 7 bases; junction bases outside the gene matches: 8. Time point described: patch test 2, 6 weeks after DPC sensitization. This sample's treatment: therapeutic diphenylcyclopropenone sensitization with weekly scalp DPC. TCRdb reanalysed the RACE reads using MiXCR and keeps one entry per CDR3 protein. The sample includes 95,000 or so distinct CDR3 sequences, approximately 10% of them seen just once. The sample was whole blood, taken in connection with sensitization to the hapten diphenylcyclopropenone (DPC). This sequence joins TRBV24-1 and TRBJ2-3, with TRBD2 identical over 9 bases. This clonotype was obtained from a middle-aged woman with alopecia areata. Some clones in this sample may be carry-over from other donors' samples. DNA of the CDR3: TGTGCCACCAGTGATTTTGTAGCGGGGGTGAGAAATACGCAGTATTTT. Protein: CATSDFVAGVRNTQYF.